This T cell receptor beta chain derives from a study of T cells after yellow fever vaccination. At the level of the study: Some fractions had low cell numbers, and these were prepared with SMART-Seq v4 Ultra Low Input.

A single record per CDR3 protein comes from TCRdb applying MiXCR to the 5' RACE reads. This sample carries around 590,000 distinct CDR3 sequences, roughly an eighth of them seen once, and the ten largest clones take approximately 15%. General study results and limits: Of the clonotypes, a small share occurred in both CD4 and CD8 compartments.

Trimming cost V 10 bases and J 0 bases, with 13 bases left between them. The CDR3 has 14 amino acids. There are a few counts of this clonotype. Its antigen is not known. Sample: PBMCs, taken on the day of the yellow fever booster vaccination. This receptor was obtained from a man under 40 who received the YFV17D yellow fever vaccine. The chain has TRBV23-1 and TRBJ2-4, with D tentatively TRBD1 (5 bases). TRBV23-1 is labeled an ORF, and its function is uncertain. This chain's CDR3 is CATPRVLAKNIQYF. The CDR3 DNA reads TGCGCCACCCCCAGGGTTCTAGCCAAAAACATTCAGTACTTC.